The present entry profiles one TCR beta chain with its context. The antigen is unknown. TCRdb used MiXCR to reprocess the reads, holding one entry per CDR3 protein. Here the sample spans approximately 730,000 distinct CDR3 sequences, around a third being singletons. This entry belongs to a study of T cell repertoires in cytomegalovirus infection. Study-wide findings and caveats: CMV carriers having the relevant HLA were flagged by cumulative public TCR beta family frequency. In two of eight donors, the top clonotype was HLA-C-restricted CMV-specific.

CDR3 length: 13 amino acids. In germline, CDR1 is SGHTA, CDR2 FQGNSA. The V gene lost 2 bases and the J gene lost 4 bases, with 6 bases spanning the gap. The receptor comes from a human donor in good health (CMV status not recorded). Some clones in this sample may be carry-over from other donors' samples. The source material was cultured PBMCs, sampled from culture after CMV antigen stimulation. This chain links TRBV7-2 with TRBJ1-5; D remains ambiguous. The CDR3 coding sequence is TGTGCCAGCAGCTTATGGGAAAATCAGCCCCAGCATTTT. This codes for CASSLWENQPQHF.